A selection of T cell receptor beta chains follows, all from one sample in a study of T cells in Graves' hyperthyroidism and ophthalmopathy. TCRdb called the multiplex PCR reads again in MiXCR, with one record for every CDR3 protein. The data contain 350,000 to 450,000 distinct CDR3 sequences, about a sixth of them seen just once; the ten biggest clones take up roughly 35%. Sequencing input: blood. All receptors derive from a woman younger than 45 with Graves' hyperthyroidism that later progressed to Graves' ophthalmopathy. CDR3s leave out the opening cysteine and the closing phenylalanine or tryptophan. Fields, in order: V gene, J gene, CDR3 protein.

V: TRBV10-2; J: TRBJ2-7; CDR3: ASKASGTYEQY
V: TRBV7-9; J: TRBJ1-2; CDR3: ASSLGEMRQVAQGYT
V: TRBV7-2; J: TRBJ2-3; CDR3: ASSLPRLALELTDTQY
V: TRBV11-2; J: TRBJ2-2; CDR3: ASSKLAGNTGELF
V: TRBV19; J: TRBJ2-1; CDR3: ASSITVQGISRNEQF
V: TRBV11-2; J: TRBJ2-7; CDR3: ASSLGTGSSYEQY
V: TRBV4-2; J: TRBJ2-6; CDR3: ASSQDHVGYGANVLT
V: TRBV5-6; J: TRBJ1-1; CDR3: ASSNRPLVTARGTEAF
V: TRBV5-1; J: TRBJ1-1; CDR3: ASSLKMDMNTEAF
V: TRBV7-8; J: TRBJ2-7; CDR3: ASSTGLRDEQY
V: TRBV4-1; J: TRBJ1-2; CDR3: ASSQAKTGGDGYT
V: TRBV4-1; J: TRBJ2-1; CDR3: ASSQRQGASIEQF
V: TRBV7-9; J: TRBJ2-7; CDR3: ASSFGTGFEQY
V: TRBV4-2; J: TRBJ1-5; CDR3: ASSHRATGQPQH
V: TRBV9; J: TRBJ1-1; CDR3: ASSVALHSGNTEAF
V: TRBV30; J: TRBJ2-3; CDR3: AWRTGQGFSDTQY
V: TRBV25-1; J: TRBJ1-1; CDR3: ASSDVEQDPRGEAF
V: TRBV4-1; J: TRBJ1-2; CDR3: ASSWDGFNYGYT
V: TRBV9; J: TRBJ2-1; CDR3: ASSVVADGAYNEQF
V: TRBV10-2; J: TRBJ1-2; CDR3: ASSPTGLGGYGYT
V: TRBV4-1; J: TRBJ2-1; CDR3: ASSQGQGPYNEQF
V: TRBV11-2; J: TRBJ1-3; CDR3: ASSSYRDSGNTIY
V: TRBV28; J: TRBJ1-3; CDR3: ASTGGYSGNTIY